The clone carrying this TCR beta chain occurred many times. What it recognizes is unknown. Time point in this sample: sample taken at primary tumor resection. The donors, fewer than 95 patients with untreated early-stage non-small cell lung cancer, provided the samples. Unsorted whole RNA from tumor, nontumor lung or frozen PBMC underwent sequencing. Germline V gene lookup returns CDR1 DFQATT and CDR2 SNEGSKA (reference sequence). The CDR3 consists of 16 residues. With 2 bases clipped from V and 5 bases from J, the junction kept 11 bases outside the gene matches. This specimen comes from a study of spatial heterogeneity in lung cancer. Study in general: Among detected sequences, beta-chain ones consistently exceeded alpha-chain ones in number.

Regarding the study as a whole: There were more appearances of ubiquitous expanded tumor TCRs in blood at resection than at follow-up.

TCRdb passed the 5' RACE reads through MiXCR, listing each CDR3 protein once. Among more than 65,000 distinct CDR3 sequences, 8% were seen once, and the ten largest hold 6% to 7%. The sequencing here drew on PBMCs, taken at surgery. The genes are TRBV20-1 and TRBJ2-7; 11 bases fit TRBD2. The TCR sequence derives from a male donor with early-stage non-small cell lung cancer. For the CDR3, the DNA is TGCAGTGCTAGATCCCCACTAGCGGGAGTGGTAAACGAGCAGTACTTC. Translation: CSARSPLAGVVNEQYF.